Included here is one T cell receptor (beta chain) sequence, with context. Its antigen is unknown. The germline V and J ends were trimmed by 5 bases and 0 bases, with 14 bases remaining between them. The germline V gene has CDR1 SGHNT and CDR2 YENEEA. The CDR3 is made up of 16 amino acids. The entry originates in a study of T cell responses to AZD1222 COVID-19 vaccine. Study results and limitations: Most donors were white British, females outnumbered males, and clonal diversity was possibly underestimated.

TCRdb's table, derived via immunoSEQ multiplex PCR, lists solely in-frame clones and lacks some. The data contain around 110,000 clones, about 88% of them singletons. This specimen consisted of peripheral blood, obtained on day 0 of AZD1222 vaccination. The chain carries TRBV11-3 and TRBJ2-1, with D possibly TRBD2 on 7 matching bases. The sequence was collected from an adult in good health. The CDR3 region has the DNA TGTGCCAGCAGCACCTCTCGGGGGGCCTCCTACAATGAGCAGTTCTTC. Translated: CASSTSRGASYNEQFF. The complete variable domain, with remaining parts taken from reference TRBV11-3 and TRBJ2-1, reads EAGVVQSPRYKIIEKKQPVAFWCNPISGHNTLYWYLQNLGQGPELLIRYENEEAVDDSQLPKDRFSAERLKGVDSTLKIQPAELGDSAVYLCASSTSRGASYNEQFFGPGTRLTVL.